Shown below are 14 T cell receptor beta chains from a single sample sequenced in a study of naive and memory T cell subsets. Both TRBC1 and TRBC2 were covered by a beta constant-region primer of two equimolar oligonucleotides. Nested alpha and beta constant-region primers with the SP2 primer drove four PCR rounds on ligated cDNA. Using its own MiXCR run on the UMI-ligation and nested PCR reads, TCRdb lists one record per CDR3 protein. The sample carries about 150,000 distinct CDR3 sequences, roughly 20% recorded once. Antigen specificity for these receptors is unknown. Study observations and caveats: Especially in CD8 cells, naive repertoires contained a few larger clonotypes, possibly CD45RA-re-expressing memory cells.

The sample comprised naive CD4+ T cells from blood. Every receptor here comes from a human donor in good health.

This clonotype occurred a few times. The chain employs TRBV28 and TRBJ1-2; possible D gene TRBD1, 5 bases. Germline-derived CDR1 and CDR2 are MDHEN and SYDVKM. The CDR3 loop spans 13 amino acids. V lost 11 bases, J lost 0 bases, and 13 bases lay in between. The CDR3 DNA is TGTGCCGTTTTGGGACGAACTAACTATGGCTACACCTTC. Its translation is CAVLGRTNYGYTF.

The CDR3 sequence is CASSEETRGYEQYF. Written as DNA, the CDR3 is TGTGCCAGCAGTGAAGAGACTAGAGGTTACGAGCAGTACTTC. This chain uses TRBV2 with TRBJ2-7, with D possibly being TRBD2 (6 bases). Germline V gene sequence: CDR1 SNHLY, CDR2 FYNNEI. This CDR3 comprises 14 residues. V lost 1 base to trimming and J lost 4 bases, with 11 bases between them.

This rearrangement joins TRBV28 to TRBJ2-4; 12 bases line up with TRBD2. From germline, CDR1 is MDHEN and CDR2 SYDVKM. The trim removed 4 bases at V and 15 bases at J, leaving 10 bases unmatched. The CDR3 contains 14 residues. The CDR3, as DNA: TGTGCCAGCAGTTACTCCCGACTAGCGGGAGTGGGGTACTTC. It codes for CASSYSRLAGVGYF.

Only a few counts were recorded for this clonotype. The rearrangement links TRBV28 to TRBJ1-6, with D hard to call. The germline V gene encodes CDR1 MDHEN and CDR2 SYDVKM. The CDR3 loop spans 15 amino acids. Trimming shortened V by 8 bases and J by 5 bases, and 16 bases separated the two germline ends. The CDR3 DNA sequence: TGTGCCAGCCAAGTTTATGACCCTGATAATTCACCCCTCCACTTT. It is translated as CASQVYDPDNSPLHF.

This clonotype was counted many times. DNA for the CDR3: TGTGCCACCAGCAGCACGGGAGCCACCTATGGCTACACCTTC. Its translation: CATSSTGATYGYTF. V and J are TRBV15 and TRBJ1-2; D gene uncertain. V shed 3 bases and J shed 4 bases, with 12 bases lying between them. The CDR3 length is 14 residues. The germline gives CDR1 LNHNV, CDR2 YYDKDF (reference sequence).

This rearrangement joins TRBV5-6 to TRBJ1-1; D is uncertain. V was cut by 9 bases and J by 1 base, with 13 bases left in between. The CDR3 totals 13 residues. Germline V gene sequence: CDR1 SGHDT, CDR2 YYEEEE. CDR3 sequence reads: CATRYSANTEAFF. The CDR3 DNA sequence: TGTGCCACACGGTATTCGGCGAACACTGAAGCTTTCTTT.

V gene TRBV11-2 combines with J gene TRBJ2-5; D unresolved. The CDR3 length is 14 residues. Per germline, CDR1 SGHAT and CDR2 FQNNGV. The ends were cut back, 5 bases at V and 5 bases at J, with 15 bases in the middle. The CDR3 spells CASSPLKGRETQYF. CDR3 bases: TGTGCCAGCAGCCCCCTTAAAGGGCGGGAGACCCAGTACTTC. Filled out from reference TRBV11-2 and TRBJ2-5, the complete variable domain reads EAGVAQSPRYKIIEKRQSVAFWCNPISGHATLYWYQQILGQGPKLLIQFQNNGVVDDSQLPKDRFSAERLKGVDSTLKIQPAKLEDSAVYLCASSPLKGRETQYFGPGTRLLVL.

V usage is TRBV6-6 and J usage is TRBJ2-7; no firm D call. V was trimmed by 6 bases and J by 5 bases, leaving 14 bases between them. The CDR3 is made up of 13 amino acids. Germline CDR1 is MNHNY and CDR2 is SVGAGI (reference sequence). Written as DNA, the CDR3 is TGTGCCAGCAGCCGACCGTCGAAGGACGAGCAGTACTTC. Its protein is CASSRPSKDEQYF.

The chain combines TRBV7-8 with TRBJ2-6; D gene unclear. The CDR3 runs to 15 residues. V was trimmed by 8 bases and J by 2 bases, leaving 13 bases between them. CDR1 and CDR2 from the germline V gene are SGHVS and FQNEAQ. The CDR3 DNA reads TGTGCCAGCGGGCCTCATGAGGCTGGGGCCAACGTCCTGACTTTC. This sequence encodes CASGPHEAGANVLTF.

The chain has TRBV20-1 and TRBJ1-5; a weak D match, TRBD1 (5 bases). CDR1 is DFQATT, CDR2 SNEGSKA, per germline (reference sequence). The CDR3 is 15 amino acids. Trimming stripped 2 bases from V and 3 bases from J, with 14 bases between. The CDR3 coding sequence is TGCAGTGCTAGATCCAGGACAAGACACAATCAGCCCCAGCATTTT. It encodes CSARSRTRHNQPQHF.

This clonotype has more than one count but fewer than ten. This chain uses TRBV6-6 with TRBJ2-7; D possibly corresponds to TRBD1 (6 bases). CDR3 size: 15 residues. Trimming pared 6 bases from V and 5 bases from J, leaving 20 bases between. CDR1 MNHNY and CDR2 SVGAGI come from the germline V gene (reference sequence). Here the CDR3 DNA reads TGTGCCAGCAGCCCCTTTACAGGGATTCTTAACGAGCAGTACTTC. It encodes CASSPFTGILNEQYF.

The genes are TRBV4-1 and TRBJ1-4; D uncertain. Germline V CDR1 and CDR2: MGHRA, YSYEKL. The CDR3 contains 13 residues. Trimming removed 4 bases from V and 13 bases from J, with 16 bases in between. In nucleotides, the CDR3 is TGCGCCAGCAGCCTACTCCCTCCGTATGGACTGTTTTTT. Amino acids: CASSLLPPYGLFF.

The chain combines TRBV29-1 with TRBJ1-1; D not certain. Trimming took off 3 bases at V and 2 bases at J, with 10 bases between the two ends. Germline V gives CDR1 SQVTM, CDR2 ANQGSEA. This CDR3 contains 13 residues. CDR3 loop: CSVERQENTEAFF. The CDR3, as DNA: TGCAGCGTTGAGCGCCAGGAAAACACTGAAGCTTTCTTT.

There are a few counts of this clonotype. CDR3: CASSFTPQETQYF. Written as DNA, the CDR3 is TGCGCCAGCAGCTTCACCCCACAAGAGACCCAGTACTTC. This chain uses TRBV5-1 with TRBJ2-5; D is unresolved. The CDR3 sequence is 13 residues long. V was trimmed by 2 bases and J by 2 bases, leaving 7 bases between them. Germline V gives CDR1 SGHRS, CDR2 YFSETQ.